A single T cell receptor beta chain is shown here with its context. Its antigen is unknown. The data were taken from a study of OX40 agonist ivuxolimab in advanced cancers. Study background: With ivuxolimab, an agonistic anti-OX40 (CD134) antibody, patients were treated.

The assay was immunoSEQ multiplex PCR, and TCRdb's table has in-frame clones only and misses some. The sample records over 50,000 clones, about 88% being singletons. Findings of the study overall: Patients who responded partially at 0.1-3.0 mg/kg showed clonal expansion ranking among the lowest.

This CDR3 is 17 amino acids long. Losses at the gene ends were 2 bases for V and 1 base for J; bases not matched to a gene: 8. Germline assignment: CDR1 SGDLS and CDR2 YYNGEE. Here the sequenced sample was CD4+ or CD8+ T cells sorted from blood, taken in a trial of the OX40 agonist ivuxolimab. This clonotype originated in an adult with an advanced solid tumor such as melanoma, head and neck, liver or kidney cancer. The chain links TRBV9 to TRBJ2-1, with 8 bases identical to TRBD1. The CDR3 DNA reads TGTGCCAGCAGCGTCCAGGGGGCGCGTCGTTCCTACAATGAGCAGTTCTTC. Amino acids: CASSVQGARRSYNEQFF. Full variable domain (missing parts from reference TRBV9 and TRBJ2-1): DSGVTQTPKHLITATGQRVTLRCSPRSGDLSVYWYQQSLDQGLQFLIQYYNGEERAKGNILERFSAQQFPDLHSELNLSSLELGDSALYFCASSVQGARRSYNEQFFGPGTRLTVL.